Below are 10 T cell receptor beta chains sequenced from a single sample in a study of shared clonotypes between healthy human individuals. Naive CD8 cells, CD45RO-negative and positively selected for CCR7, excluded terminally differentiated effector memory CD45RA+ cells. Sequencing used immunoSEQ multiplex PCR; TCRdb keeps in-frame clones, though not all of them. This sample has around 600,000 clones, with 85% to 95% found just once. Sequenced: naive CD8+ T cells sorted from blood. The source is a woman under 40 in good health.

For the CDR3, the DNA is TGTGCCAGCAGCTCAAAAAGGGGACTAGCTGAGCAGTTCTTC. Its translation is CASSSKRGLAEQFF. The genes are TRBV7-8 and TRBJ2-1; 9 positions agree with TRBD2. The CDR3 runs 14 residues. Per germline, CDR1 SGHVS and CDR2 FQNEAQ. Germline trimming cut 4 bases from V and 9 bases from J; bases unmatched to any gene: 7.

The genes are TRBV28 and TRBJ2-6; 9 bases match TRBD1. The J segment lost 4 bases and the V segment lost 6 bases, leaving 13 bases of the junction unmatched. Germline CDR1 MDHEN, CDR2 SYDVKM. The CDR3 is made up of 18 amino acids. The CDR3 is CASRGRDRVREGANVLTF. The CDR3 DNA reads TGTGCCAGCAGGGGCCGGGACAGGGTGAGAGAGGGGGCCAACGTCCTGACTTTC. Full variable domain (remainder filled in from reference TRBV28 and TRBJ2-6): DVKVTQSSRYLVKRTGEKVFLECVQDMDHENMFWYRQDPGLGLRLIYFSYDVKMKEKGDIPEGYSVSREKKERFSLILESASTNQTSMYLCASRGRDRVREGANVLTFGAGSRLTVL.

This clone was detected once. The CDR3 sequence: CATSRDVGSIGYGYTF. In nucleotides, the CDR3 is TGTGCCACCAGCAGAGACGTCGGATCTATAGGCTATGGCTACACCTTC. The V call is TRBV15, the J call TRBJ1-2; no clear D gene. Germline values: CDR1 LNHNV, CDR2 YYDKDF (reference sequence). V was shortened by 0 bases and J by 4 bases, with 15 bases between the two germline ends. The CDR3 runs to 16 residues.

The chain is built from TRBV4-1 and TRBJ2-1; D is possibly TRBD1 or TRBD2 (5 bases each). Looked up from germline, CDR1 is MGHRA and CDR2 is YSYEKL. V shed 8 bases and J shed 6 bases, with 20 bases lying between them. The CDR3 totals 15 residues. The DNA of the CDR3 is TGCGCCAGCTCGACGTGGGGGACCCACTCCAATGAGCAGTTCTTC. It is translated as CASSTWGTHSNEQFF.

This chain uses TRBV5-1 with TRBJ2-1; no reliable D call. Trimming pared 0 bases from V and 8 bases from J, leaving 6 bases between. The CDR3 runs to 12 residues. CDR1 SGHRS and CDR2 YFSETQ come from the germline V gene. CDR3 loop: CASSLVWHEQFF. Here the CDR3 DNA reads TGCGCCAGCAGCTTGGTCTGGCATGAGCAGTTCTTC.

This rearrangement joins TRBV15 to TRBJ1-3, with D unresolved. The CDR3 contains 14 residues. The V end lost 1 base, the J end lost 0 bases, and 4 bases lay between the germline ends. CDR1 and CDR2 from the germline V gene are LNHNV and YYDKDF (reference sequence). The chain's CDR3 is CATSRAGSGNTIYF. The DNA for the CDR3 is TGTGCCACCAGCAGAGCCGGCTCTGGAAACACCATATATTTT.

The gene calls are TRBV27 and TRBJ2-3, with TRBD2 as a possible D gene (6 bases). The V gene's germline CDR1 is MNHEY and CDR2 SMNVEV (reference sequence). The V gene lost 3 bases and the J gene lost 11 bases, with 12 bases spanning the gap. The CDR3 extends over 12 amino acids. The CDR3 sequence is CASSFGGIEQYF. CDR3 DNA sequence: TGTGCCAGCAGTTTCGGCGGGATTGAGCAGTATTTT.

The chain recombines TRBV28 with TRBJ2-7, with 7 nucleotides matching TRBD1. The CDR3 spans 15 residues. Germline values: CDR1 MDHEN, CDR2 SYDVKM. The V and J ends lost 7 bases and 3 bases, in that order; junction bases with no gene match: 12. The CDR3 loop reads CASTPPGTEHYEQYF. The CDR3, as DNA: TGTGCCAGCACCCCTCCCGGGACAGAGCACTACGAGCAGTACTTC. Combining the CDR3 with reference TRBV28 and TRBJ2-7 gives the whole variable domain DVKVTQSSRYLVKRTGEKVFLECVQDMDHENMFWYRQDPGLGLRLIYFSYDVKMKEKGDIPEGYSVSREKKERFSLILESASTNQTSMYLCASTPPGTEHYEQYFGPGTRLTVT.

The gene calls are TRBV19 and TRBJ1-2; D call uncertain. The CDR3 sequence is 12 residues long. Germline V gives CDR1 LNHDA, CDR2 SQIVND (reference sequence). The germline V and J ends were trimmed by 9 bases and 4 bases, with 12 bases remaining between them. The CDR3 bases are TGTGCCAGCGGAGAACGGATCTATGGCTACACCTTC. Translation: CASGERIYGYTF.

The chain employs TRBV5-4 and TRBJ1-2, with D possibly being TRBD1 (6 bases). CDR1 SGHNT and CDR2 YYREEE come from the germline V gene (reference sequence). V lost 3 bases and J lost 8, with 17 bases in between. The CDR3 extends over 14 amino acids. This CDR3 reads CASSSAGHKRGYTF. The CDR3 nucleotides are TGTGCCAGCAGCTCCGCGGGACATAAGCGGGGCTACACCTTC.